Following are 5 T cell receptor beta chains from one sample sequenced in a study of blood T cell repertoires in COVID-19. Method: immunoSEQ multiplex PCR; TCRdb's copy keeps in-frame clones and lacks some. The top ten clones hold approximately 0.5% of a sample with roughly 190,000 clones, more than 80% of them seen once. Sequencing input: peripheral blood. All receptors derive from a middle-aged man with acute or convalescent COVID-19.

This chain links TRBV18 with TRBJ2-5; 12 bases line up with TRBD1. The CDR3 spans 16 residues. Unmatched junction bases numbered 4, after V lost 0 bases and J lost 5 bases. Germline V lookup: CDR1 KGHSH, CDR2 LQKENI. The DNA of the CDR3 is TGTGCCAGCTCACCACCGGGGACAGGGGGCGAGGAGACCCAGTACTTC. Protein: CASSPPGTGGEETQYF.

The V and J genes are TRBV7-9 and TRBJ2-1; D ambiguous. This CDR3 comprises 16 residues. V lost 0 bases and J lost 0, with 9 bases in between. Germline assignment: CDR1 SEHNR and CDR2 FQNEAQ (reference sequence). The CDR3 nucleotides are TGTGCCAGCAGCTTAGCGGGCAGAGTCTCCTACAATGAGCAGTTCTTC. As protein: CASSLAGRVSYNEQFF.

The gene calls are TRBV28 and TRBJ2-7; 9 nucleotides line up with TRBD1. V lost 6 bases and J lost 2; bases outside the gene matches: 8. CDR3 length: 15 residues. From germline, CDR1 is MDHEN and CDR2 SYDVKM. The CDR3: CASREGTGRTYEQYF. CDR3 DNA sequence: TGTGCCAGCAGGGAGGGGACAGGGAGGACCTACGAGCAGTACTTC.

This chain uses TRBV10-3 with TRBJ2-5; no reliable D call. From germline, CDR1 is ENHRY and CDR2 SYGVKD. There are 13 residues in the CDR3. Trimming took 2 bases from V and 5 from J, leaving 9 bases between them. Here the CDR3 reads CAISEELRETQYF. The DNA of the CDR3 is TGTGCCATCAGTGAGGAGCTCCGGGAGACCCAGTACTTC.

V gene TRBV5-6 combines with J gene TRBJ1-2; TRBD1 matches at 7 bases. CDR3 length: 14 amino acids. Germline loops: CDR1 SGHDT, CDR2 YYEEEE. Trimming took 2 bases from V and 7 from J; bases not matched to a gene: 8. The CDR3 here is CASSFKGGAGGYTF. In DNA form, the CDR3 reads TGTGCCAGCAGCTTCAAAGGGGGCGCCGGTGGCTACACCTTC.